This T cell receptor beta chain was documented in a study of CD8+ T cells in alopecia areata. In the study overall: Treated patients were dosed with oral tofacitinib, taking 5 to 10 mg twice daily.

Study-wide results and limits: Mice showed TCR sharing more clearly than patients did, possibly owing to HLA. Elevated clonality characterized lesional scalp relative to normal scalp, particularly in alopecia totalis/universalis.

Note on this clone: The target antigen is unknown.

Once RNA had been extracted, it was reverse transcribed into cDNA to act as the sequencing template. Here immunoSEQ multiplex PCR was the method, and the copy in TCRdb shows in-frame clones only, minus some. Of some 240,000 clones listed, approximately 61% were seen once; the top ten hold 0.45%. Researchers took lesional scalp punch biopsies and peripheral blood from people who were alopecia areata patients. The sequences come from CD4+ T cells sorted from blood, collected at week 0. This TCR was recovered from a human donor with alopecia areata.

The CDR3 reads CASSQPDRDNQPQHF. In nucleotides, the CDR3 is TGCGCCAGCAGCCAACCGGACAGGGACAATCAGCCCCAGCATTTT. This chain uses TRBV4-1 with TRBJ1-5, with 8 positions matching TRBD1. The CDR3 is made up of 15 amino acids. The germline gives CDR1 MGHRA, CDR2 YSYEKL. The J segment lost 3 bases and the V segment lost 2 bases, leaving 3 bases of the junction unmatched.